This TCR beta chain was sequenced in a study of patients and donors after allogeneic stem cell transplantation. This clonotype came up a few times. The CDR3 has 13 residues. CDR1 is SGHRS, CDR2 YFSETQ, per germline. The V gene lost 0 bases and the J gene lost 8 bases, with 11 bases spanning the gap. TCRdb re-analysed the RT-PCR reads in MiXCR, keeping a single row per CDR3 protein. The sample records approximately 200,000 distinct CDR3 sequences, 35% to 45% being singletons. The V gene is TRBV5-1, the J gene TRBJ1-1; D not resolved. Sequencing was performed on blood, either unsorted or a sorted T cell fraction (not recorded which). The TCR comes from a human donor who was either an allogeneic HSCT recipient or a stem cell or donor lymphocyte infusion donor (not recorded which). It is not recorded whose cells these are; they may come from a transplant donor. The CDR3 loop reads CASSLAGGPEAFF. As DNA, the CDR3 is TGCGCCAGCAGCTTGGCCGGCGGCCCGGAAGCTTTCTTT.